This TCR beta chain was sequenced for a study of blood T cell repertoires in COVID-19. Overall study: The United States, Italy and Spain were the sources of the acute and convalescent COVID-19 samples. From T cells, B-cell-depleted T cells, or PBMCs came the material, which was cDNA or gDNA.

Only one count was recorded for this clone. Generated by immunoSEQ multiplex PCR, the TCRdb table keeps only in-frame clones and is missing some. This sample yields 100,000 to 150,000 clones, of which around 89% are seen a single time; less than 30% belongs to the top ten. From germline, CDR1 is KGHSH and CDR2 LQKENI. V shed 4 bases and J shed 2 bases, with 8 bases lying between them. The CDR3 totals 13 residues. This clonotype was obtained from a man aged 65-85 years with active or convalescent COVID-19. The sequencing sample was made of peripheral blood. V gene TRBV18 combines with J gene TRBJ1-1; D unresolved. The CDR3 here is CASSQTRNTEAFF. In DNA, the CDR3 is TGTGCCAGCTCACAAACTCGAAACACTGAAGCTTTCTTT.